This passage covers 12 T cell receptor beta chains from one sample sequenced in a study of graft-versus-host responses after intestinal transplantation. These receptors have no identified antigens. The protocol was immunoSEQ multiplex PCR, while the TCRdb copy is restricted to in-frame clones and leaves out a portion. This sample carries 80,000 to 100,000 clones, around 92% of them seen once, and the ten largest clones take 0.18%. The sample consisted of unstimulated CD4+ T cells sorted from spleen or lymph node cells, taken before transplant. The receptors were sampled from a human donor who was the organ donor for an intestinal transplant.

The V gene is TRBV7-2, the J gene TRBJ2-7; D is possibly TRBD2 (5 bases). The CDR3 loop spans 15 amino acids. With 0 bases removed from V and 5 bases from J, the gap between germline ends came to 14 bases. CDR1 and CDR2 from the germline V gene are SGHTA and FQGNSA. The CDR3 loop is CASSLAGVGPDEQYF. Written as DNA, the CDR3 is TGTGCCAGCAGCTTAGCCGGGGTAGGGCCTGACGAGCAGTACTTC.

This clone has a single count. This CDR3 is CASTQGGVETQYF. CDR3 sequence (DNA): TGTGCCAGCACCCAGGGAGGGGTAGAGACCCAGTACTTC. The V call is TRBV6-6, the J call TRBJ2-5; 7 bases map to TRBD2. After removal of 7 bases from V and 4 bases from J, the junction contained 6 bases not matched to a gene. Per germline, CDR1 MNHNY and CDR2 SVGAGI (reference sequence). The CDR3 length is 13 residues.

The gene calls are TRBV10-3 and TRBJ1-2, with 8 bases aligning to TRBD1. In germline, CDR1 is ENHRY, CDR2 SYGVKD. This CDR3 is 15 amino acids long. V trimming: 2 bases; J trimming: 7 bases; junction bases outside the gene matches: 9. As DNA, the CDR3 is TGTGCCATCAGTGAGACTGGACAGGGTCCGCGTGGCTACACCTTC. Translating gives CAISETGQGPRGYTF.

The chain is built from TRBV12-5 and TRBJ2-5; 13 positions agree with TRBD2. V was pared by 2 bases and J by 4 bases, with 10 bases of the junction left unmatched. The CDR3 spans 18 residues. From germline, CDR1 is LGHNT and CDR2 FRNRAP. The CDR3 loop reads CASGLTRTSGGLRETQYF. DNA of the CDR3: TGTGCTAGTGGTTTGACTCGGACTAGCGGGGGCCTCCGAGAGACCCAGTACTTC.

The genes are TRBV30 and TRBJ1-2, with TRBD1 identical over 9 bases. The germline CDR1 and CDR2 sequences are GTSNPN and SVGIG (reference sequence). Trimming at V came to 1 base and at J to 8 bases, leaving 5 bases not matched to a gene. This CDR3 is built from 13 residues. The CDR3 loop reads CAWSGLGTGGYTF. DNA for the CDR3: TGTGCCTGGAGTGGGTTAGGGACAGGGGGCTACACCTTC.

The chain recombines TRBV11-2 with TRBJ1-2; D uncertain. Deletions cut 5 bases from V and 13 bases from J, with 17 bases between. The CDR3 spans 12 residues. CDR1 SGHAT and CDR2 FQNNGV come from the germline V gene. For the CDR3, the DNA is TGTGCCAGCAGCCCCCGGTTGGTGGGCAGCACCTTC. Protein product: CASSPRLVGSTF.

This clone was detected once. V is TRBV7-2 and J is TRBJ1-3; TRBD1 matches at 7 bases. The CDR3 extends over 15 amino acids. Trimming took 4 bases from V and 2 from J; bases not matched to a gene: 5. Germline V CDR1 and CDR2: SGHTA, FQGNSA. This CDR3 is CASSSQGPPGNTIYF. DNA of the CDR3: TGTGCCAGCAGCTCACAGGGGCCCCCTGGAAACACCATATATTTT.

The V gene is TRBV6-1, the J gene TRBJ1-6, with D uncertain. This CDR3 contains 11 residues. Germline V gives CDR1 MNHNS, CDR2 SASEGT. V was pared by 6 bases and J by 9 bases, with 6 bases between. The DNA for the CDR3 is TGTGCCAGCAGGGAGGGTTCACCCCTCCACTTT. It specifies CASREGSPLHF.

The chain combines TRBV9 with TRBJ2-7, with TRBD2 matching 10 bases. The trim removed 4 bases at V and 0 bases at J, leaving 7 bases unmatched. The CDR3 runs 16 residues. Germline CDR1 and CDR2: SGDLS and YYNGEE. The CDR3 sequence: CASSPHSGGSSYEQYF. DNA of the CDR3: TGTGCCAGCAGCCCCCATAGCGGGGGGTCCTCCTACGAGCAGTACTTC.

Only one count was recorded for this clone. The chain recombines TRBV4-1 with TRBJ2-3, with 8 positions matching TRBD2. The CDR3 covers 17 residues. With 1 base clipped from V and 7 bases from J, the junction kept 13 bases outside the gene matches. Germline V CDR1 and CDR2: MGHRA, YSYEKL. The CDR3 DNA follows: TGCGCCAGCAGCCAAGTCCTGACGGGGGGGCCGAGGTATACGCAGTATTTT. This sequence encodes CASSQVLTGGPRYTQYF.

The CDR3 reads CASSQGGGGEQYF. DNA for the CDR3: TGCGCCAGCAGCCAAGGCGGGGGGGGCGAGCAGTACTTC. This chain links TRBV4-3 with TRBJ2-7, with 9 nucleotides matching TRBD2. The CDR3 is 13 residues long. Looked up from germline, CDR1 is LGHNA and CDR2 is YSLEER. J gave up 6 bases and V 1 base, and 1 base lay outside the gene matches.

The rearrangement uses TRBV7-9 and TRBJ2-1; D is uncertain. The CDR3 spans 12 residues. The V and J ends lost 6 bases and 7 bases respectively, with 10 bases between them. CDR1 and CDR2 from the germline V gene are SEHNR and FQNEAQ (reference sequence). The CDR3 loop is CASSLKLNEQFF. CDR3 DNA: TGTGCCAGCAGTTTAAAGCTGAATGAGCAGTTCTTC.